This passage covers 27 T cell receptor beta chains from one sample sequenced in a study of T cell changes during pregnancy in multiple sclerosis (dated by TCRdb to about 2019). The library was produced with the immunoSEQ multiplex PCR assay. The clones in this table, taken by TCRdb from immuneACCESS, are in-frame only. Not every clone is retained; where verified, under half of the shortfall comes from an unresolved V gene, and the cause of the rest is unknown. The sample table contains tens of thousands of clones; only one count was recorded for roughly 92% of them. Clones ranked in the top ten supply approximately 0.67% of the sample. The starting material was CD4+ T cells from peripheral blood mononuclear cells, obtained in the third trimester of pregnancy. The receptors come from a female donor with multiple sclerosis, enrolled in a pregnancy study.

The V and J genes are TRBV9 and TRBJ2-1; the match to TRBD2 covers 9 bases. V shed 2 bases and J 8 bases; nucleotides not matched to a gene: 5. This CDR3 has 14 amino acids. The germline CDR1 and CDR2 sequences are SGDLS and YYNGEE. The CDR3 sequence: CASSVSGSSDEQFF. CDR3 nucleotides: TGTGCCAGCAGCGTTAGCGGGAGTAGCGATGAGCAGTTCTTC.

In this sample, this clone turned up once. This sequence joins TRBV4-1 and TRBJ1-2, with D possibly TRBD1 on 6 matching bases. Germline V CDR1 and CDR2: MGHRA, YSYEKL. The germline V and J ends were trimmed by 2 bases and 8 bases, with 15 bases remaining between them. The CDR3 totals 14 residues. The CDR3 loop reads CASSQPGGGRGYTF. The CDR3 DNA is TGCGCCAGCAGCCAACCGGGAGGGGGTCGCGGCTACACCTTC.

This clone was counted a single time. The chain links TRBV5-4 to TRBJ2-1, with D perhaps matching TRBD1 (5 bases). This CDR3 spans 16 amino acids. From germline, CDR1 is SGHNT and CDR2 YYREEE (reference sequence). Trimming took off 1 base at V and 5 bases at J, with 16 bases between the two ends. CDR3 bases: TGTGCCAGCAGCTTGAGTCTGGCCAGGGCCCACAATGAGCAGTTCTTC. Protein sequence: CASSLSLARAHNEQFF. Full variable domain (missing parts from reference TRBV5-4 and TRBJ2-1): ETGVTQSPTHLIKTRGQQVTLRCSSQSGHNTVSWYQQALGQGPQFIFQYYREEENGRGNFPPRFSGLQFPNYSSELNVNALELDDSALYLCASSLSLARAHNEQFFGPGTRLTVL.

This chain links TRBV28 with TRBJ2-7; TRBD2 matches 11 bases. Trimming removed 3 bases from V and 9 bases from J; junction bases left unmatched: 13. The CDR3 extends over 16 amino acids. The germline V gene encodes CDR1 MDHEN and CDR2 SYDVKM. CDR3 residues: CASSLVETSGSSGQYF. The CDR3 DNA is TGTGCCAGCAGTTTGGTTGAAACTAGCGGGAGCTCGGGGCAGTACTTC.

The DNA of the CDR3 is TGTGCCAGCAGCGTAGAATTAGCGGCCTACAATGAGCAGTTCTTC. It encodes CASSVELAAYNEQFF. This chain joins TRBV9 and TRBJ2-1; D may be TRBD2 (6 bases). V lost 0 bases, J lost 2 bases, and 9 bases lay in between. Per germline, CDR1 SGDLS and CDR2 YYNGEE. The CDR3 has 15 residues.

The CDR3 spells CASSLAPGQRLTSYGYTF. The CDR3 DNA follows: TGTGCCAGCAGCTTAGCGCCGGGACAGAGGCTAACGTCCTATGGCTACACCTTC. The rearrangement uses TRBV7-8 and TRBJ1-2, with 7 positions matching TRBD1. V was clipped by 0 bases and J by 4 bases; unmatched bases: 14. From germline, CDR1 is SGHVS and CDR2 FQNEAQ. There are 18 residues in the CDR3. The full variable domain, its missing parts supplied by reference TRBV7-8 and TRBJ1-2, is GAGVSQSPRYKVAKRGQDVALRCDPISGHVSLFWYQQALGQGPEFLTYFQNEAQLDKSGLPSDRFFAERPEGSVSTLKIQRTQQEDSAVYLCASSLAPGQRLTSYGYTFGSGTRLTVV.

This clone occurred once. The gene calls are TRBV7-9 and TRBJ2-6, with D tentatively TRBD1 (6 bases). Germline loops: CDR1 SEHNR, CDR2 FQNEAQ (reference sequence). The CDR3 extends over 16 amino acids. Trimming shortened V by 0 bases and J by 2 bases, and 8 bases separated the two germline ends. This chain's CDR3 is CASSLATGAGANVLTF. The CDR3 nucleotides read TGTGCCAGCAGCTTAGCGACAGGAGCTGGGGCCAACGTCCTGACTTTC.

The chain recombines TRBV28 with TRBJ2-1; D is perhaps TRBD1 (6 bases). Trimming shortened V by 2 bases and J by 10 bases, and 12 bases separated the two germline ends. Germline V gene data show CDR1 as MDHEN and CDR2 as SYDVKM. The CDR3 is 13 residues long. CDR3: CASSLNRVDEQFF. CDR3 bases: TGTGCCAGCAGTTTAAACAGGGTAGACGAGCAGTTCTTC.

This clone was seen only once. The rearrangement joins TRBV6-1 to TRBJ2-7; 7 bases agree with TRBD1. Looked up from germline, CDR1 is MNHNS and CDR2 is SASEGT. The J segment lost 6 bases and the V segment lost 1 base, leaving 9 bases of the junction unmatched. This CDR3 is 15 amino acids long. The CDR3 sequence is CASSEERWAGGEQYF. CDR3 coding DNA: TGTGCCAGCAGTGAAGAGCGTTGGGCAGGGGGCGAGCAGTACTTC.

The rearrangement uses TRBV29-1 and TRBJ2-3; a possible D gene is TRBD2 (6 bases). The CDR3 has 16 amino acids. CDR1 is SQVTM and CDR2 is ANQGSEA in the germline V gene. The V end was cut by 4 bases, the J end by 7 bases, with 24 bases between. CDR3 nucleotides: TGCAGCGTTGGTGGAGGGGTAAGGACCTCGGGGAATACGCAGTATTTT. Protein product: CSVGGGVRTSGNTQYF.

The chain recombines TRBV4-3 with TRBJ2-5, with TRBD2 matching over 13 bases. This CDR3 has 19 amino acids. The V segment lost 3 bases and the J segment 5 bases; nucleotides outside the gene matches: 15. In germline, CDR1 is LGHNA, CDR2 YSLEER. The CDR3 DNA is TGCGCCAGCAGCCAGGGCAAGACTAGCGGGAGGCCGAATAGGGAGACCCAGTACTTC. Its protein product is CASSQGKTSGRPNRETQYF.

The chain has TRBV19 and TRBJ2-7; D perhaps matches TRBD2 (7 bases). CDR1 and CDR2 (germline): LNHDA, SQIVND (reference sequence). The CDR3 extends over 13 amino acids. Trimming pared 6 bases from V and 8 bases from J, leaving 17 bases between. The CDR3: CASRQDSGTKQYF. The DNA of the CDR3 is TGTGCCAGTAGACAGGACAGCGGGACGAAGCAGTACTTC.

The chain recombines TRBV11-1 with TRBJ2-5; 11 bases map to TRBD2. This CDR3 region has 16 residues. The germline V gene encodes CDR1 SGHAT and CDR2 FQDESV (reference sequence). J lost 5 bases, V lost 10 bases, and 15 bases had no gene match. The CDR3 protein is CATAEDSGRAVETQYF. In DNA form, the CDR3 reads TGTGCCACGGCAGAGGATAGCGGGAGGGCCGTGGAGACCCAGTACTTC.

The chain joins TRBV30 to TRBJ2-5; TRBD1 matches 8 bases. This CDR3 comprises 14 residues. The germline CDR1 and CDR2 sequences are GTSNPN and SVGIG (reference sequence). J lost 5 bases, V lost 1 base, and 6 bases had no gene match. CDR3 sequence: CAWSGDRGRETQYF. Here the CDR3 DNA reads TGTGCCTGGAGTGGAGACAGGGGACGGGAGACCCAGTACTTC.

To note about this clone: The junction does not match germline at one end; this may be a read error. The chain is built from TRBV7-7 and TRBJ2-7; 7 bases align to TRBD1. Germline CDR1 and CDR2: SSHAT and FNYEAQ (reference sequence). The CDR3 is made up of 16 amino acids. The CDR3 sequence is CASSLPVQGLSYEQYF. DNA of the CDR3: TGTGCTAGCAGCTTACCGGTACAGGGGCTCTCCTACGAGCAGTACTTC.

This clone was seen only once. This rearrangement joins TRBV6-1 to TRBJ2-5; 9 bases fit TRBD1. The CDR3 contains 15 residues. The germline V gene encodes CDR1 MNHNS and CDR2 SASEGT. Trimming at V came to 7 bases and at J to 7 bases, leaving 13 bases not matched to a gene. The CDR3 sequence is CASIKNRGPVVTQYF. The DNA for the CDR3 is TGTGCCAGCATCAAGAACAGGGGGCCTGTCGTGACCCAGTACTTC.

The genes are TRBV21-1 and TRBJ1-2; the table's D gene call, TRBD1, was not cross checked with the DNA. TRBV21-1 is listed as a pseudogene. This CDR3 has 19 residues. The CDR3 nucleotides read TGTGCCAGCAGCAAAGAAGCTCCGCAGGTCGAACACTCTAACTATGGCTACACCTTC. It codes for CASSKEAPQVEHSNYGYTF.

The V call is TRBV7-2, the J call TRBJ1-4; D not resolved. V was pared by 2 bases and J by 3 bases, with 10 bases between. The CDR3 loop spans 15 amino acids. Germline lookup yields CDR1 SGHTA and CDR2 FQGNSA. The CDR3 DNA follows: TGTGCCAGCAGCTTAAGCAGGTCCCCTAATGAAAAACTGTTTTTT. This translates into CASSLSRSPNEKLFF. Full variable domain (missing parts from reference TRBV7-2 and TRBJ1-4): GAGVSQSPSNKVTEKGKDVELRCDPISGHTALYWYRQSLGQGLEFLIYFQGNSAPDKSGLPSDRFSAERTGGSVSTLTIQRTQQEDSAVYLCASSLSRSPNEKLFFGSGTQLSVL.

About this clone: Other nucleotide sequences from this sample produce the same CDR3. The rearrangement uses TRBV19 and TRBJ1-1; TRBD1 is a possible D gene (5 bases). The CDR3 is 15 amino acids. Germline V lookup: CDR1 LNHDA, CDR2 SQIVND (reference sequence). Trimming removed 0 bases from V and 0 bases from J, with 8 bases in between. The CDR3 DNA is TGTGCCAGTAGTATAGACGGGGGGATGAACACTGAAGCTTTCTTT. As protein: CASSIDGGMNTEAFF.

The rearrangement joins TRBV4-2 to TRBJ2-1; 7 bases are shared with TRBD1. The CDR3 consists of 16 residues. Trimming cost V 5 bases and J 2 bases; bases outside gene matches: 9. Per the germline V gene, CDR1 is LGHNA and CDR2 is YNFKEQ. The CDR3 sequence: CASSAVGQGAYNEQFF. The CDR3 bases are TGTGCCAGCAGCGCGGTGGGGCAGGGGGCCTACAATGAGCAGTTCTTC.

V is TRBV27 and J is TRBJ2-1; TRBD2 agrees at 12 bases. CDR3 length: 18 residues. V gave up 3 bases and J gave up 1 base; unmatched junction bases: 7. Germline CDR1 MNHEY, CDR2 SMNVEV (reference sequence). The CDR3 nucleotides read TGTGCCAGCAGTTTGCCTAGCGGGAGGGCCATGTCCTACAATGAGCAGTTCTTC. It specifies CASSLPSGRAMSYNEQFF.

The rearrangement uses TRBV13 and TRBJ2-5; the match to TRBD2 covers 15 bases. In germline, CDR1 is PRHDT, CDR2 FYEKMQ (reference sequence). V shed 1 base and J 0 bases; nucleotides not matched to a gene: 12. CDR3 length: 21 amino acids. This CDR3 is CASSLEYRRTSGRAYQETQYF. DNA of the CDR3: TGTGCCAGCAGCTTAGAGTATAGGCGGACTAGCGGGAGGGCCTACCAAGAGACCCAGTACTTC.

The chain links TRBV27 to TRBJ2-4, with no clear D. V lost 6 bases, J lost 0 bases, and 15 bases lay in between. The CDR3 is made up of 16 amino acids. Germline V CDR1 and CDR2: MNHEY, SMNVEV (reference sequence). Here the CDR3 reads CASSRLDEIAKNIQYF. The CDR3 region has the DNA TGTGCCAGCAGCCGTCTAGACGAGATAGCCAAAAACATTCAGTACTTC.

The chain has TRBV28 and TRBJ2-7, with TRBD1 matching 9 bases. Trimming removed 4 bases from V and 9 bases from J; junction bases left unmatched: 7. Germline loops: CDR1 MDHEN, CDR2 SYDVKM. The CDR3 has 13 amino acids. The CDR3 protein is CASSSGQGGRQYF. The CDR3 DNA reads TGTGCCAGCAGTTCGGGACAGGGTGGAAGGCAGTACTTC.

This chain uses TRBV18 with TRBJ2-5; 8 nucleotides agree with TRBD1. This CDR3 contains 14 residues. J gave up 7 bases and V 3 bases, and 7 bases lay outside the gene matches. CDR1 and CDR2 from the germline V gene are KGHSH and LQKENI. The CDR3: CASSPLGQEGTQYF. CDR3 bases: TGTGCCAGCTCACCCTTGGGACAGGAGGGGACCCAGTACTTC.

The table lists this clone with a few counts. J is TRBJ1-1 and V is TRBV29-1; possibly TRBD1 for D (6 bases). Germline V gene data show CDR1 as SQVTM and CDR2 as ANQGSEA. This CDR3 comprises 14 residues. Trimming left V 4 bases short and J 0 bases short, with 12 bases between. The CDR3 reads CSVGGGQLNTEAFF. In DNA form, the CDR3 reads TGCAGCGTTGGTGGTGGACAGCTGAACACTGAAGCTTTCTTT.

This clone came up once. The J gene is TRBJ2-1, the V gene TRBV2; D is unclear. CDR3 length: 13 amino acids. Germline CDR1 SNHLY, CDR2 FYNNEI. The V end was cut by 2 bases, the J end by 4 bases, with 6 bases between. The CDR3 region is CASSELQYNEQFF. The CDR3 bases are TGTGCCAGCAGTGAATTGCAGTACAATGAGCAGTTCTTC.